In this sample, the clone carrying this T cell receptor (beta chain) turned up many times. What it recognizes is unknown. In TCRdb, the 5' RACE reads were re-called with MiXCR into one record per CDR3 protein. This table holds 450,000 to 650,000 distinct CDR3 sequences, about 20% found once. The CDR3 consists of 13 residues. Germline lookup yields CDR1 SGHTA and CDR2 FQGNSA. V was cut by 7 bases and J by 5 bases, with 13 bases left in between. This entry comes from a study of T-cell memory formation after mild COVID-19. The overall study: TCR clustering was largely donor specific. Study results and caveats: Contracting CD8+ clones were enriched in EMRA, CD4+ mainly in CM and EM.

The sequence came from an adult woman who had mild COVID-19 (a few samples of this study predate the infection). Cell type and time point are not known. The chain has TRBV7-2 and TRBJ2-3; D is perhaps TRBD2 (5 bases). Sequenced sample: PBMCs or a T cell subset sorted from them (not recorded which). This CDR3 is CASNTGVEDTQYF. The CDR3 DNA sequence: TGTGCCAGCAACACCGGGGTGGAAGATACGCAGTATTTT.